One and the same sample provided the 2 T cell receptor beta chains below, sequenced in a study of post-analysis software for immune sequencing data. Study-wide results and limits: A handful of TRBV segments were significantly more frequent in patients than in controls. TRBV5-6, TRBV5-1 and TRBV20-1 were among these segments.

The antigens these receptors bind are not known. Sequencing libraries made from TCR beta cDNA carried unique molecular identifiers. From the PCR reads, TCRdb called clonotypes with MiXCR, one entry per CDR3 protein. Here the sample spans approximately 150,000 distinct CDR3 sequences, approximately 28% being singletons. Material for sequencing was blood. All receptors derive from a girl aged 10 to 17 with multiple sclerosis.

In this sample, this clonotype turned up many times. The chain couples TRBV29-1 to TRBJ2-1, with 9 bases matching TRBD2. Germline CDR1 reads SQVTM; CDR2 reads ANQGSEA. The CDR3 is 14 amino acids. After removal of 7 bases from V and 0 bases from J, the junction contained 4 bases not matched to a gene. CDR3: CSALSGSSYNEQFF. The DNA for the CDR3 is TGCAGCGCCCTTAGCGGGAGCTCCTACAATGAGCAGTTCTTC.

The CDR3 here is CASSEGCREQFF. As DNA, the CDR3 is TGTGCCAGCAGCGAGGGGTGCCGGGAGCAGTTCTTC. The chain joins TRBV9 to TRBJ2-7, with D perhaps TRBD1 (5 bases). The better agreement between TRBJ2-1 and the DNA end casts doubt on the J call. CDR1 is SGDLS and CDR2 is YYNGEE in the germline V gene. This CDR3 comprises 12 residues.